These T cell receptor beta chains were read from a single sample in a study of Ad26.COV2.S vaccination and SARS-CoV-2 variants. The table came from immunoSEQ multiplex PCR; TCRdb's copy has only in-frame clones and leaves some out. Here the sample spans 430,000 or so clones, about nine tenths being singletons. The material was peripheral blood, obtained in a trial of Ad26.COV2.S vaccine versus placebo. The receptor source for this set is a person aged 18-60 years who received the Ad26.COV2.S COVID-19 vaccine or a placebo. Both conserved end residues are part of each CDR3. The order of the fields is D gene, J gene, clone size, V gene, CDR3 protein, CDR3 DNA. A D gene is named only where the DNA matches it firmly. Clone size is stated in some rows and not others, as once, few, many or a class when expanded.

TRBD2,TRBJ2-1,.,TRBV6-2/TRBV6-3,CASSYSTSGFYNEQFF,TGTGCCAGCAGTTACTCTACTAGCGGGTTCTACAATGAGCAGTTCTTC
TRBD1,TRBJ1-2,once,TRBV7-2,CASSLDRGGNYGYTF,TGTGCCAGCAGCTTAGATCGAGGGGGCAACTATGGCTACACCTTC
TRBD2,TRBJ2-1,once,TRBV4-1,CASSQRLAGGLDEQFF,TGCGCCAGCAGCCAGAGACTAGCGGGAGGGTTGGATGAGCAGTTCTTC
TRBD1,TRBJ2-1,.,TRBV30,CAWSPGTGYEQFF,TGTGCCTGGAGCCCCGGGACAGGGTATGAGCAGTTCTTC
.,TRBJ2-1,.,TRBV11-2,CASSPRFEQFF,TGTGCCAGCAGCCCCCGGTTTGAGCAGTTCTTC
TRBD1,TRBJ2-5,once,TRBV18,CASSRDRGGETQYF,TGTGCCAGCTCACGGGACAGGGGGGGAGAGACCCAGTACTTC
.,TRBJ2-7,.,TRBV27,CASRTVGGDYEQYF,TGTGCCAGCAGAACTGTTGGGGGAGACTACGAGCAGTACTTC
.,TRBJ1-1,.,TRBV10-1,CASRGDPGTEAFF,TGCGCCAGCAGAGGGGATCCGGGGACTGAAGCTTTCTTT
.,TRBJ2-2,.,TRBV7-6,CASSSPARGTGELFF,TGTGCCAGCAGCTCACCAGCTCGAGGCACCGGGGAGCTGTTTTTT
TRBD1,TRBJ2-4,.,TRBV9,CASSAAGTGSTQYF,TGTGCCAGCAGCGCCGCCGGGACAGGGAGCACTCAGTACTTC
TRBD1,TRBJ1-2,.,TRBV9,CASSVDRGNGYTF,TGTGCCAGCAGCGTTGACAGGGGGAATGGCTACACCTTC
TRBD1,TRBJ2-5,.,TRBV6-2/TRBV6-3,CASSLRGLETQYF,TGTGCCAGCAGTCTCAGGGGGTTGGAGACCCAGTACTTC
TRBD2,TRBJ2-2,.,TRBV9,CASSLRGSAGDGTGELFF,TGTGCCAGCAGCCTCCGGGGTTCTGCGGGAGATGGTACCGGGGAGCTGTTTTTT
.,TRBJ2-1,.,TRBV7-9,CASSFRDSDNEQFF,TGTGCCAGCAGCTTCCGGGACTCCGACAATGAGCAGTTCTTC
.,TRBJ2-7,.,TRBV6-5,CASSRTRQDSYEQYF,TGTGCCAGCAGTCGCACCCGACAGGACTCCTACGAGCAGTACTTC
TRBD2,TRBJ2-3,.,TRBV28,CASSFLAGITDTQYF,TGTGCCAGCAGTTTCCTAGCGGGAATCACAGATACGCAGTATTTT
TRBD1,TRBJ2-3,.,TRBV24-1,CATSSQQGDNTDTQYF,TGTGCCACCAGCTCTCAACAGGGGGACAACACAGATACGCAGTATTTT
.,TRBJ1-2,few,TRBV12-3/TRBV12-4,CASTRSLYGYTF,TGTGCCAGCACAAGGAGCCTCTATGGCTACACCTTC
TRBD2,TRBJ2-1,.,TRBV19,CASKVAGGWDEQFF,TGTGCCAGTAAGGTAGCGGGAGGCTGGGATGAGCAGTTCTTC
TRBD1,TRBJ2-7,once,TRBV7-2,CASSLPTGGIYEQYF,TGTGCCAGCAGCTTGCCGACAGGGGGGATCTACGAGCAGTACTTC
TRBD2,TRBJ2-5,.,TRBV7-2,CASSSPHGTTETQYF,TGTGCCAGCAGCTCGCCCCACGGGACTACGGAGACCCAGTACTTC
.,TRBJ2-7,.,TRBV5-5,CASSAYPLDYEQYF,TGTGCCAGCAGCGCTTACCCCTTAGACTACGAGCAGTACTTC
.,TRBJ2-2,.,TRBV27,CASSRRLNTGELFF,TGTGCCAGCAGTCGTAGACTCAACACCGGGGAGCTGTTTTTT
TRBD1,TRBJ1-5,.,TRBV7-9,CASSSTGAGQPQHF,TGTGCCAGCAGTTCTACAGGGGCGGGTCAGCCCCAGCATTTT
TRBD2,TRBJ2-7,.,TRBV11-2,CASSLGRLAGERYYDQYF,TGTGCCAGCAGCTTAGGCCGACTAGCGGGAGAGCGGTACTACGATCAGTACTTC
.,TRBJ2-3,.,TRBV7-2,CASSFPPDTQYF,TGTGCCAGCAGCTTTCCACCAGATACGCAGTATTTT
TRBD2,TRBJ2-1,.,TRBV27,CASSFSSGYNEQFF,TGTGCCAGCAGTTTTTCTAGCGGCTACAATGAGCAGTTCTTC
.,TRBJ2-1,.,TRBV25-1,CASSESWSYEQFF,TGTGCCAGCAGTGAGTCATGGTCATATGAGCAGTTCTTC
.,TRBJ2-1,.,TRBV6-6,CASSPTENEQFF,TGTGCCAGCAGCCCGACTGAAAATGAGCAGTTCTTC
TRBD2,TRBJ2-7,.,TRBV10-2,CASSEPASGSREQYF,TGCGCCAGCAGTGAACCGGCTAGCGGGAGTCGGGAGCAGTACTTC
.,TRBJ2-5,.,TRBV11-2,CASSLGKGGQTQYF,TGTGCCAGCAGCTTGGGAAAGGGGGGACAGACCCAGTACTTC
TRBD2,TRBJ2-7,once,TRBV5-4,CATSGTGGGYEQYF,TGTGCCACTTCTGGAACGGGAGGGGGTTACGAGCAGTACTTC
.,TRBJ2-7,.,TRBV28,CASSQRASESYEQYF,TGTGCCAGCAGCCAGCGGGCCTCAGAATCCTACGAGCAGTACTTC
TRBD1,TRBJ1-3,.,TRBV15,CATSRETGYGNTIYF,TGTGCCACCAGCAGAGAGACAGGGTATGGAAACACCATATATTTT
.,TRBJ1-1,.,TRBV28,CASSLSAPTVNTEAFF,TGTGCCAGCAGTTTATCCGCCCCGACGGTGAACACTGAAGCTTTCTTT
.,TRBJ1-2,.,TRBV11-2,CASSLTGSYGYTF,TGTGCCAGCAGCTTAACAGGGTCCTATGGCTACACCTTC
.,TRBJ2-3,once,TRBV18,CASSPTAVTDTQYF,TGTGCCAGCTCACCCACTGCAGTTACAGATACGCAGTATTTT
.,TRBJ1-2,.,TRBV5-4,CASSLFQNPFGYTF,TGTGCCAGCAGCTTATTCCAGAACCCTTTTGGCTACACCTTC
.,TRBJ2-7,.,TRBV24-1,CATAPRDRSYEQYF,TGTGCCACCGCCCCCAGGGATCGCTCCTACGAGCAGTACTTC
TRBD1,TRBJ1-1,.,TRBV6-5,CASSRDSWITEAFF,TGTGCCAGCAGTAGGGACAGTTGGATCACTGAAGCTTTCTTT
TRBD1,TRBJ1-4,.,TRBV27,CASSLEQGAEKLFF,TGTGCCAGCAGTTTAGAACAGGGGGCTGAAAAACTGTTTTTT
.,TRBJ1-5,.,TRBV19,CARPGTPLGHQPQHF,TGTGCCAGGCCCGGGACACCCCTCGGCCATCAGCCCCAGCATTTT
.,TRBJ1-5,.,TRBV5-1,CASSLNGGDQPQHF,TGCGCCAGCAGCTTGAATGGCGGAGATCAGCCCCAGCATTTT
TRBD1,TRBJ1-2,.,TRBV5-4,CASSLGGRQGASYNYGYTF,TGTGCCAGCAGCTTGGGGGGGAGACAGGGGGCGAGCTACAACTATGGCTACACCTTC